The 15 T cell receptor beta chains below all came from one sample that was sequenced in a study of blood T cell repertoires in COVID-19. Produced via immunoSEQ multiplex PCR; TCRdb's table is partial and in-frame only. The table shows about 150,000 clones, with approximately 80% occurring only once. Source material: peripheral blood. These TCRs come from a woman between 50 and 59 years old with acute or convalescent COVID-19.

The rearrangement joins TRBV7-6 to TRBJ2-7, with 9 bases identical to TRBD1. The CDR3 runs 17 residues. V dropped 0 bases and J dropped 5; count of bases not matched to a gene: 11. Per the germline V gene, CDR1 is SGHVS and CDR2 is FNYEAQ. CDR3 in amino acids: CASSLALMGTGNHEQYF. CDR3 nucleotides: TGTGCCAGCAGCTTAGCGCTAATGGGGACAGGGAACCACGAGCAGTACTTC.

This rearrangement joins TRBV24-1 to TRBJ2-3, with a weak D call TRBD2 (6 bases). CDR3 length: 15 amino acids. The germline V and J ends were trimmed by 5 bases and 2 bases, with 13 bases remaining between them. The V gene's germline CDR1 is KGHDR and CDR2 SFDVKD. The CDR3, as DNA: TGTGCCACCAGTGGACCAGGGACTGACACAGATACGCAGTATTTT. Translation: CATSGPGTDTDTQYF.

V usage is TRBV3-1 (or the pseudogene TRBV3-2) and J usage is TRBJ1-2; no definite D call. V shed 1 base and J shed 2 bases, with 11 bases lying between them. Germline V gene data show CDR1 as LGHDT and CDR2 as YNNKEL (reference sequence). The CDR3 sequence is 15 residues long. In DNA, the CDR3 is TGTGCCAGCAGCCAAGGGGCAGAATTGAACTATGGCTACACCTTC. It is translated as CASSQGAELNYGYTF.

The V gene is TRBV18, the J gene TRBJ1-6, with D possibly being TRBD1 (6 bases). Between the trimmed V and J ends, which lost 6 bases and 8 bases, there was a span of 14 bases. The CDR3 runs to 14 residues. CDR1 is KGHSH, CDR2 LQKENI, per germline. CDR3 residues: CASSVGGADSPLHF. The CDR3 coding sequence is TGTGCCAGCTCTGTGGGGGGGGCTGATTCACCCCTCCACTTT.

As for this clone: The same CDR3 arises from other DNA sequences in this sample as well. The rearrangement uses TRBV5-1 and TRBJ2-5, with a possible D match to TRBD2 (6 bases). The CDR3 contains 14 residues. The V end was cut by 0 bases, the J end by 2 bases, with 8 bases between. Germline values: CDR1 SGHRS, CDR2 YFSETQ. DNA of the CDR3: TGCGCCAGCAGCTTGGTAGCGGCGCAAGAGACCCAGTACTTC. This translates into CASSLVAAQETQYF.

For the CDR3, the DNA is TGTGCCAGCAGCCAAGAGCCCCTTTCTTTGGTGGGACATTGGAATCAGCCCCAGCATTTT. Residues: CASSQEPLSLVGHWNQPQHF. This chain uses TRBV4-2 with TRBJ1-5; D possibly corresponds to TRBD1 (6 bases). Germline V gives CDR1 LGHNA, CDR2 YNFKEQ. V gave up 0 bases and J gave up 4 bases, with 25 bases separating them. This CDR3 is 20 amino acids long.

The CDR3 region has the DNA TGTGCCACCAGCAGAGAGGGACAGCCAACTAATGAAAAACTGTTTTTT. It specifies CATSREGQPTNEKLFF. This chain links TRBV15 with TRBJ1-4; 7 bases align to TRBD1. The V segment lost 0 bases and the J segment 0 bases; nucleotides outside the gene matches: 1. In germline, CDR1 is LNHNV, CDR2 YYDKDF (reference sequence). The CDR3 extends over 16 amino acids.

This clone was picked up one time. V and J are TRBV7-2 and TRBJ2-2, with 7 bases fitting TRBD2. The CDR3 has 15 residues. Trimming took 2 bases from V and 0 from J; bases not matched to a gene: 0. Germline loops: CDR1 SGHTA, CDR2 FQGNSA. CDR3 sequence reads: CASSLLAANTGELFF. The CDR3 DNA sequence: TGTGCCAGCAGCTTACTAGCGGCGAACACCGGGGAGCTGTTTTTT.

The rearrangement uses TRBV29-1 and TRBJ1-1, with a weak D call TRBD1 (5 bases). CDR3 size: 12 residues. The V end lost 7 bases, the J end lost 4 bases, and 13 bases lay between the germline ends. Germline loops: CDR1 SQVTM, CDR2 ANQGSEA. CDR3 region: CSGGRQFTEAFF. CDR3 in DNA: TGCAGCGGGGGGAGACAGTTCACTGAAGCTTTCTTT.

The rearrangement links TRBV7-2 to TRBJ1-5; no clear D gene. CDR3 length: 14 amino acids. Germline CDR1 SGHTA, CDR2 FQGNSA. V was clipped by 5 bases and J by 3 bases, with 11 bases between them. The CDR3 bases are TGTGCCAGCAGCGCGGGAGGGTTCAATCAGCCCCAGCATTTT. This sequence encodes CASSAGGFNQPQHF.

The chain recombines TRBV4-2 with TRBJ2-3; TRBD2 is a possible D gene (5 bases). This CDR3 is 16 amino acids long. Trimming left V 0 bases short and J 2 bases short, with 12 bases between. Germline V gives CDR1 LGHNA, CDR2 YNFKEQ. CDR3 residues: CASSQEGGGSTDTQYF. The CDR3 nucleotides read TGTGCCAGCAGCCAAGAAGGAGGCGGGTCCACAGATACGCAGTATTTT.

The genes are TRBV6-4 and TRBJ1-1, with D possibly TRBD1 on 5 matching bases. Germline CDR1 reads MRHNA; CDR2 reads SNTAGT. This CDR3 has 15 amino acids. Trimming removed 3 bases at V and 1 base at J, with 12 bases between. The CDR3 coding sequence is TGTGCCAGCAGTGAATTTTGGGGGGGGAACACTGAAGCTTTCTTT. The encoded protein is CASSEFWGGNTEAFF.

This clone showed up just once. V and J are TRBV5-1 and TRBJ2-2; D is undetermined. The CDR3 has 14 amino acids. V shed 4 bases and J shed 4 bases, with 11 bases lying between them. The V gene's germline CDR1 is SGHRS and CDR2 YFSETQ. In DNA, the CDR3 is TGCGCCAGCAGCGAGGTGTTCGGCACCGGGGAGCTGTTTTTT. It translates to CASSEVFGTGELFF.

V usage is TRBV5-4 and J usage is TRBJ1-6; 8 positions match TRBD1. Germline V gives CDR1 SGHNT, CDR2 YYREEE (reference sequence). With V trimmed by 4 bases and J by 7 bases, 7 bases remained unmatched. The CDR3 is 15 amino acids. The CDR3 DNA reads as TGTGCCAGCAGCATACAGGGGGTAACGAATTCACCCCTCCACTTT. Encoded protein: CASSIQGVTNSPLHF.

The chain has TRBV10-1 and TRBJ2-2; D is possibly TRBD1 (7 bases). CDR1 and CDR2 (germline): WNHNN, SYGVQD (reference sequence). V was clipped by 7 bases and J by 6 bases, with 15 bases between them. The CDR3 sequence is 14 residues long. Here the CDR3 reads CASMASGGPGELFF. CDR3 DNA sequence: TGCGCCAGCATGGCGTCAGGGGGGCCCGGGGAGCTGTTTTTT.